One T cell receptor beta chain is described in this entry. These data are taken from a study of blood T cell repertoires in COVID-19. In the study overall: PBMCs, B-cell-depleted T cells, or T cells were the source of the cDNA or gDNA that made up the material.

The V gene's germline CDR1 is MNHEY and CDR2 SMNVEV (reference sequence). V shed 0 bases and J 1 base; nucleotides not matched to a gene: 4. CDR3 length: 17 amino acids. Produced via immunoSEQ multiplex PCR; TCRdb's table is partial and in-frame only. The sample lists 250,000 to 400,000 clones; approximately 90% were seen once. V and J are TRBV27 and TRBJ1-5; 9 bases map to TRBD1. Sequenced input: peripheral blood. This clonotype originated in a woman in her thirties with COVID-19, enrolled during active disease. CDR3 residues: CASSLSGTGYSNQPQHF. In nucleotides, the CDR3 is TGTGCCAGCAGTTTATCCGGGACAGGGTACAGCAATCAGCCCCAGCATTTT.